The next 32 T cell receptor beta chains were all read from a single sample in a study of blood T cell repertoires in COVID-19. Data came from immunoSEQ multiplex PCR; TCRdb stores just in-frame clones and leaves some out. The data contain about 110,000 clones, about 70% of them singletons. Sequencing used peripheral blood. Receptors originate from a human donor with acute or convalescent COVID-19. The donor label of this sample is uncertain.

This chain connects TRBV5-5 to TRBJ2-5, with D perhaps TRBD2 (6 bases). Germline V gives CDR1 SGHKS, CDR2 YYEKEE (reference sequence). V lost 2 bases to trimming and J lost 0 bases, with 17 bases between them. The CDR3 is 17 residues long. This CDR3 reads CASSFKLRGSHQETQYF. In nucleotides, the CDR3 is TGTGCCAGCAGCTTCAAGCTACGGGGGAGCCACCAAGAGACCCAGTACTTC.

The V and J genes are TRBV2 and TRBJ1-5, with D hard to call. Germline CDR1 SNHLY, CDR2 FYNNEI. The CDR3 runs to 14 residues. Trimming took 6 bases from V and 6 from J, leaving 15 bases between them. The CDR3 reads CASSPRRGSQPQHF. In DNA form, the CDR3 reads TGTGCCAGCAGCCCCCGACGGGGAAGTCAGCCCCAGCATTTT.

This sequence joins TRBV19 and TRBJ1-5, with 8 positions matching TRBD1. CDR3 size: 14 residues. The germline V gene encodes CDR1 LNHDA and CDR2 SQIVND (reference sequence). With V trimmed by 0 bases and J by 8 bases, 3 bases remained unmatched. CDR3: CASSIDRGLKPQHF. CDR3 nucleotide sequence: TGTGCCAGTAGTATAGACAGGGGGCTTAAGCCCCAGCATTTT.

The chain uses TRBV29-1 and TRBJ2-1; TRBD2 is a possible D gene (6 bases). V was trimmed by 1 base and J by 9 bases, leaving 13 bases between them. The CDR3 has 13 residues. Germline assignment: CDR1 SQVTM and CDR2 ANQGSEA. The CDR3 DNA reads TGCAGCGTTGAAGGGCCTAGCGCCAGTGAGCAGTTCTTC. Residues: CSVEGPSASEQFF.

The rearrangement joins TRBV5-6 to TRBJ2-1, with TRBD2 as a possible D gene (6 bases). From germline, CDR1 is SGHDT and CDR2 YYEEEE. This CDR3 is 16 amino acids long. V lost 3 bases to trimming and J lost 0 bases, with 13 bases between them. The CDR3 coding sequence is TGTGCCAGCAGCTGGTGGCTCGGGAGCTCCTACAATGAGCAGTTCTTC. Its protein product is CASSWWLGSSYNEQFF.

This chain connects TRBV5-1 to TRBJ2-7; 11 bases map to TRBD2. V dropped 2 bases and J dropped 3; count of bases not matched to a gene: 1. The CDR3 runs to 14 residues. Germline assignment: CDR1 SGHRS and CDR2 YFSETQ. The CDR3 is CASSFGLAGYEQYF. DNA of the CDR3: TGCGCCAGCAGCTTTGGACTAGCGGGCTACGAGCAGTACTTC.

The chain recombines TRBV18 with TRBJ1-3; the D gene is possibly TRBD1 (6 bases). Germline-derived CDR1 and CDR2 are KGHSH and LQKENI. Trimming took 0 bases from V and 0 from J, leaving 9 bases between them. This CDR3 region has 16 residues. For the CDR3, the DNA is TGTGCCAGCTCACCACCCCCAGGGGTCTCTGGAAACACCATATATTTT. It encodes CASSPPPGVSGNTIYF.

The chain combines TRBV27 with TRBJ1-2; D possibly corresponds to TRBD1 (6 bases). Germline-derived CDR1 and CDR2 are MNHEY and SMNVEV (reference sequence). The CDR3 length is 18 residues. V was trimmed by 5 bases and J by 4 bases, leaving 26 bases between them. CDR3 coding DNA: TGTGCCAGCAGTCTAAAACGGCCGCTCGGGGGGCTGGGCTATGGCTACACCTTC. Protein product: CASSLKRPLGGLGYGYTF.

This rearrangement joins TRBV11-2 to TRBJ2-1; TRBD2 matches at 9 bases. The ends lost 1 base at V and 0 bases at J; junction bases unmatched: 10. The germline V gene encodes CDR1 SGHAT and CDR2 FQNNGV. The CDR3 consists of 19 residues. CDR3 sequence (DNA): TGTGCCAGCAGCTTAGGCCCCATGACTAGCGGAACCTCCTACAATGAGCAGTTCTTC. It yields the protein CASSLGPMTSGTSYNEQFF.

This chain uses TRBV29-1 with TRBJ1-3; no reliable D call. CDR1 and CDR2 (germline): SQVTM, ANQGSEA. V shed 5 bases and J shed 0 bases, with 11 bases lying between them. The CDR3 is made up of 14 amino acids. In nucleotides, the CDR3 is TGCAGCGTTAGAGACGGGAACTCTGGAAACACCATATATTTT. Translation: CSVRDGNSGNTIYF.

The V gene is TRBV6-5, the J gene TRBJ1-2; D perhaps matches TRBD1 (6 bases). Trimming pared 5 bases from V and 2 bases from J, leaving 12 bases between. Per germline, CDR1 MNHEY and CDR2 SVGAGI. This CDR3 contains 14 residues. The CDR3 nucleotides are TGTGCCAGCAGTCCCCTGACAGGAAACTATGGCTACACCTTC. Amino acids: CASSPLTGNYGYTF.

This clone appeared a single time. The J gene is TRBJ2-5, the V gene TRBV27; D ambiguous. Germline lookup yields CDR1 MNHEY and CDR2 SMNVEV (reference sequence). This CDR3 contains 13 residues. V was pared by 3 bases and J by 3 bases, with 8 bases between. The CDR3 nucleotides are TGTGCCAGCAGTTTCAGGTGGGAAGAGACCCAGTACTTC. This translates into CASSFRWEETQYF.

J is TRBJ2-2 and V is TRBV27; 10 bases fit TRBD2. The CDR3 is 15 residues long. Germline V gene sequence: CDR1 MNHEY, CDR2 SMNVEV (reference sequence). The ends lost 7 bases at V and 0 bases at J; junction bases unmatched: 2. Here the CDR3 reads CASKRGGSNTGELFF. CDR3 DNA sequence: TGTGCCAGCAAGCGGGGGGGCTCGAACACCGGGGAGCTGTTTTTT.

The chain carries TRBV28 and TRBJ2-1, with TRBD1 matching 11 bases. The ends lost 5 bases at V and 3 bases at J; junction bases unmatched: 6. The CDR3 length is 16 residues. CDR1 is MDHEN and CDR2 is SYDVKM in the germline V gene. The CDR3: CASSHRGQGGYNEQFF. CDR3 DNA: TGTGCCAGCAGTCATAGGGGACAGGGGGGCTACAATGAGCAGTTCTTC.

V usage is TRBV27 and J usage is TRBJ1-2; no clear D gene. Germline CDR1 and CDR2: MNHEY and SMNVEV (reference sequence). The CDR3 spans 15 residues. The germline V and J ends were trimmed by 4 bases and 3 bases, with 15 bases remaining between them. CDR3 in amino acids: CASSYSGGKDYGYTF. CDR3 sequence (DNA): TGTGCCAGCAGTTACTCGGGAGGCAAGGACTATGGCTACACCTTC.

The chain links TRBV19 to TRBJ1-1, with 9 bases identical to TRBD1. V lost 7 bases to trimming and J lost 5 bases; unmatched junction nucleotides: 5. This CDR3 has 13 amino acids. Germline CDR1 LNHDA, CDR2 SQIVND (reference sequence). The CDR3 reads CASTGQGRTEAFF. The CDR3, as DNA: TGTGCCAGTACAGGACAGGGGCGAACTGAAGCTTTCTTT.

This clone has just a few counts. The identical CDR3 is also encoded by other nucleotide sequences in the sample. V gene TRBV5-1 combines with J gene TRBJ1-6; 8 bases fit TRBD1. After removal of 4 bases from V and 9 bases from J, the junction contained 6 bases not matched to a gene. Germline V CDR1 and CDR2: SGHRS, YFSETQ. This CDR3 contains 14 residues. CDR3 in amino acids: CASSHGQGGSPLHF. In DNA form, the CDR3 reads TGCGCCAGCAGCCACGGACAGGGCGGTTCACCCCTCCACTTT.

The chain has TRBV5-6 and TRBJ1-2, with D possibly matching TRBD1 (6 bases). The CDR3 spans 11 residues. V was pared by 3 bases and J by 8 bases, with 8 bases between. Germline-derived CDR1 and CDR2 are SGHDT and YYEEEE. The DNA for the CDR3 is TGTGCCAGCAGCTCAGGGGTGGGCTACACCTTC. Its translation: CASSSGVGYTF.

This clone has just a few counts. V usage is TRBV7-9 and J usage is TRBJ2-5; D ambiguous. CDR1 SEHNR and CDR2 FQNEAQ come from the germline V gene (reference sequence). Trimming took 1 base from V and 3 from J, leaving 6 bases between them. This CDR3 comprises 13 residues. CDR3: CASSLGVKETQYF. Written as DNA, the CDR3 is TGTGCCAGCAGCTTAGGAGTGAAAGAGACCCAGTACTTC.

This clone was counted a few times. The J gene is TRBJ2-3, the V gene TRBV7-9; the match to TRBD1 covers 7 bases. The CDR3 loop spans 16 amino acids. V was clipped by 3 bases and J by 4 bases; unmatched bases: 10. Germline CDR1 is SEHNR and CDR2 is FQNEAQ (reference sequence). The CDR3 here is CASSFGRQGFADTQYF. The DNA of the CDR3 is TGTGCCAGCAGCTTTGGCCGACAGGGCTTTGCAGATACGCAGTATTTT. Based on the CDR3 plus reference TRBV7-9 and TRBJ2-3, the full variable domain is DTGVSQNPRHKITKRGQNVTFRCDPISEHNRLYWYRQTLGQGPEFLTYFQNEAQLEKSRLLSDRFSAERPKGSFSTLEIQRTEQGDSAMYLCASSFGRQGFADTQYFGPGTRLTVL.

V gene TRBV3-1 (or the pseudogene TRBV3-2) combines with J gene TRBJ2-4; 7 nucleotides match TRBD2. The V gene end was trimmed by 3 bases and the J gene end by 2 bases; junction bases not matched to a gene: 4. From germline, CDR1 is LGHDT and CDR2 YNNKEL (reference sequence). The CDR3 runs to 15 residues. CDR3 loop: CASSHRGGSKNIQYF. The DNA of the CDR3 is TGTGCCAGCAGCCACCGCGGGGGTTCCAAAAACATTCAGTACTTC.

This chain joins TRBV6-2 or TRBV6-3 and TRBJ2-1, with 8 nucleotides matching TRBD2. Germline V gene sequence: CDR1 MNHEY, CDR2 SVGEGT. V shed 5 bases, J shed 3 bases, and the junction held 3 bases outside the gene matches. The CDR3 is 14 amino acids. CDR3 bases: TGTGCCAGCAGTCCCGGGACTAGCTACAATGAGCAGTTCTTC. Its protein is CASSPGTSYNEQFF.

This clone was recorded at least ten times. DNA of the CDR3: TGTGCCAGCTCATCGGAGACAGACGTGAACACCGGGGAGCTGTTTTTT. This encodes CASSSETDVNTGELFF. The rearrangement uses TRBV18 and TRBJ2-2; a possible D gene is TRBD1 (5 bases). CDR1 is KGHSH and CDR2 is LQKENI in the germline V gene. CDR3 length: 16 amino acids. V gave up 5 bases and J gave up 1 base, with 14 bases separating them.

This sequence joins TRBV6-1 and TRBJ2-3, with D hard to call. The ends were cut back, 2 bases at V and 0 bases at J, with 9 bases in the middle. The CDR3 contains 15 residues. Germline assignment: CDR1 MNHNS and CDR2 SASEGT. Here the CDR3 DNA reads TGTGCCAGCAGTGAAACTTCCTATAGCACAGATACGCAGTATTTT. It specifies CASSETSYSTDTQYF.

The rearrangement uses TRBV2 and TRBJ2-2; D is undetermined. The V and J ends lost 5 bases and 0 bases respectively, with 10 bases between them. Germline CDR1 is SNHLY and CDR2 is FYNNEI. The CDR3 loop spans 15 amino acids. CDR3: CASSPSRTNTGELFF. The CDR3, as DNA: TGTGCCAGCAGTCCTTCGAGAACGAACACCGGGGAGCTGTTTTTT.

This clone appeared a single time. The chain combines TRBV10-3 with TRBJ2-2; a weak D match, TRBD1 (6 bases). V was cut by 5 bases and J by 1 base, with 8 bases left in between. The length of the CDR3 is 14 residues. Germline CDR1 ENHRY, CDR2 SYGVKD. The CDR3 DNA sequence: TGTGCCATCAGTCGACAGGAGAACACCGGGGAGCTGTTTTTT. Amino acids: CAISRQENTGELFF.

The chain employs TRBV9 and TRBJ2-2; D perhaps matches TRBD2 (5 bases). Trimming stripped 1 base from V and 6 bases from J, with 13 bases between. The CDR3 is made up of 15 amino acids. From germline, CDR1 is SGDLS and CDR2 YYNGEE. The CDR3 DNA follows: TGTGCCAGCAGCGTAAACCCTGGAGGATCCGGGGAGCTGTTTTTT. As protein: CASSVNPGGSGELFF.

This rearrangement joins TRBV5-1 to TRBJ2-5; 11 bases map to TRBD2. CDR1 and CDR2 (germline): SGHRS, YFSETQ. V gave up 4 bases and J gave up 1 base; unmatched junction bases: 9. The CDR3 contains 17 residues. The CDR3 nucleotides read TGCGCCAGCAGCCAAGGGCGGACTAGCGGGCCCCAAGAGACCCAGTACTTC. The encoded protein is CASSQGRTSGPQETQYF.

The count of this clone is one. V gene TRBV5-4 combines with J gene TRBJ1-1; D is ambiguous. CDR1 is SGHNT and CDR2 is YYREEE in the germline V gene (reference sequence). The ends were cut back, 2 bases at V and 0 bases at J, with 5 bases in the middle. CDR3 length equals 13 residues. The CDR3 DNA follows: TGTGCCAGCAGCTTCAGGTTGAACACTGAAGCTTTCTTT. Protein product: CASSFRLNTEAFF.

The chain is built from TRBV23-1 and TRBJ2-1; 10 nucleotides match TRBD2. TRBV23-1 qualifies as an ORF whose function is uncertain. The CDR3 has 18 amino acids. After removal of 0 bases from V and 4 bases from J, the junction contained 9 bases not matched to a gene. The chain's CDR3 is CASSQSGTASGGYNEQFF. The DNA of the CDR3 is TGCGCCAGCAGTCAATCGGGTACGGCTAGCGGGGGATACAATGAGCAGTTCTTC.

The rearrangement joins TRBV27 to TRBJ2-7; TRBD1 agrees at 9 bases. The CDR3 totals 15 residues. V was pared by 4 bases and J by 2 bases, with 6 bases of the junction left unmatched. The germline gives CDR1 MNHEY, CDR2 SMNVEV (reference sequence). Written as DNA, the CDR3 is TGTGCCAGCAGTTCCCCTCGACAGGGGGCCTACGAGCAGTACTTC. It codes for CASSSPRQGAYEQYF.

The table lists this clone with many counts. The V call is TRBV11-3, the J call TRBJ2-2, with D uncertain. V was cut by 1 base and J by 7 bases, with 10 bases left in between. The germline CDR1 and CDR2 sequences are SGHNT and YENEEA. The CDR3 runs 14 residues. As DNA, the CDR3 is TGTGCCAGCAGCTTAGGAGCCGTCGGCGGGGAGCTGTTTTTT. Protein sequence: CASSLGAVGGELFF.